A single sample is the source of the 5 T cell receptor beta chains below, sequenced in a study of CD8 T cells in ankylosing spondylitis. TCRdb passed the 5' RACE reads through MiXCR, listing each CDR3 protein once. The table lists a few hundred thousand distinct CDR3 sequences, 18% of them singletons. Material for sequencing was blood, either unsorted or a sorted T cell fraction (not recorded which). All receptors derive from a male donor with ankylosing spondylitis or in good health (not recorded which).

The J gene is TRBJ2-1, the V gene TRBV25-1, with D uncertain. The CDR3 consists of 15 residues. Germline-derived CDR1 and CDR2 are MGHDK and SYGVNS. V shed 2 bases and J shed 4 bases, with 12 bases lying between them. CDR3 residues: CASSEGDGEYNEQFF. CDR3 coding DNA: TGTGCCAGCAGTGAAGGAGACGGTGAATACAATGAGCAGTTCTTC.

The V call is TRBV12-3 or TRBV12-4, the J call TRBJ2-3, with 10 bases aligning to TRBD1. V trimming: 6 bases; J trimming: 4 bases; junction bases outside the gene matches: 16. The CDR3 covers 18 residues. The CDR3 DNA follows: TGTGCCAGCAGCCCCGGACAGGGGGTTGCGGGAGAGTCAGATACGCAGTATTTT. It translates to CASSPGQGVAGESDTQYF.

This clonotype was found a few times. This chain links TRBV12-3 or TRBV12-4 with TRBJ2-1, with 9 bases fitting TRBD2. With 7 bases clipped from V and 7 bases from J, the junction kept 8 bases outside the gene matches. CDR3 length: 14 residues. The CDR3 loop reads CASNSREGWNEQFF. The CDR3 nucleotides are TGTGCCAGCAATTCGCGGGAGGGCTGGAATGAGCAGTTCTTC.

The gene calls are TRBV6-2 or TRBV6-3 and TRBJ2-7, with 9 bases aligning to TRBD1. The CDR3 totals 15 residues. The V segment lost 6 bases and the J segment 6 bases; nucleotides outside the gene matches: 12. Germline values: CDR1 MNHEY, CDR2 SVGEGT. Here the CDR3 reads CASRKFGTGFVEQYF. In DNA form, the CDR3 reads TGTGCCAGCAGGAAATTTGGGACAGGGTTCGTCGAGCAGTACTTC.

Remarks on this clonotype: This may be a read error: a much more frequent sequence differs by one nucleotide. The rearrangement joins TRBV20-1 to TRBJ1-6; D call uncertain. CDR1 and CDR2 (germline): DFQATT, SNEGSKA (reference sequence). The CDR3 loop spans 15 amino acids. This CDR3 is CSARDDDLGGSLLHF. CDR3 in DNA: TGCAGTGCTAGAGACGATGACCTAGGAGGTTCACTCCTCCACTTT.